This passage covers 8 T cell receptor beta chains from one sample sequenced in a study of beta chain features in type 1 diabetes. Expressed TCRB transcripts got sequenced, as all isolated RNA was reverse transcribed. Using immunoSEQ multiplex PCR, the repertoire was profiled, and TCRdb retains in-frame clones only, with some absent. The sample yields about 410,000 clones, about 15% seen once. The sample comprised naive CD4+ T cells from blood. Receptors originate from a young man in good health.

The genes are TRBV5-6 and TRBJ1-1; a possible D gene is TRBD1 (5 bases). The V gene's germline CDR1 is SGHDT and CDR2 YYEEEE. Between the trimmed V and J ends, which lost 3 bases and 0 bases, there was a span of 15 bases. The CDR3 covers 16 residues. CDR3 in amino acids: CASSSYRWGMNTEAFF. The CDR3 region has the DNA TGTGCCAGCAGCTCATATCGATGGGGGATGAACACTGAAGCTTTCTTT.

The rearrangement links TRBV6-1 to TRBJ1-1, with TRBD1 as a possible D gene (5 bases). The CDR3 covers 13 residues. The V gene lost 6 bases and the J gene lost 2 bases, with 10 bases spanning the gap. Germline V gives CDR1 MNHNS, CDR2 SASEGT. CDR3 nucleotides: TGTGCCAGCAGGAGGGGAGTAAACACTGAAGCTTTCTTT. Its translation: CASRRGVNTEAFF.

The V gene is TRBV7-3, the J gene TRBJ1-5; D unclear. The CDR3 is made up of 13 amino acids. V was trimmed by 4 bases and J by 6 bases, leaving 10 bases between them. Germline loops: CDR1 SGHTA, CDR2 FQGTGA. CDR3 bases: TGTGCCAGCAGCTCCGGTCGGGCTCAGCCCCAGCATTTT. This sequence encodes CASSSGRAQPQHF.

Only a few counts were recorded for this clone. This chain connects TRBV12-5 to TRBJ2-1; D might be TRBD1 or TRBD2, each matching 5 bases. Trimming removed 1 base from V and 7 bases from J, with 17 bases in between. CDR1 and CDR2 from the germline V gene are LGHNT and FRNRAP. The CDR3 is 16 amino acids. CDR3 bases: TGTGCTAGTGGTTTGGCTAGGGATAGTTGGGGGAATGAGCAGTTCTTC. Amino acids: CASGLARDSWGNEQFF.

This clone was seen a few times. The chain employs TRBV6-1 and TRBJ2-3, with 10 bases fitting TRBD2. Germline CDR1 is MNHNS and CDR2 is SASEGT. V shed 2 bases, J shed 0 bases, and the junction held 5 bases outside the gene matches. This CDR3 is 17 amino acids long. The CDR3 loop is CASSETTSGVSTDTQYF. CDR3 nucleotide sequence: TGTGCCAGCAGTGAAACCACTAGCGGGGTTAGCACAGATACGCAGTATTTT.

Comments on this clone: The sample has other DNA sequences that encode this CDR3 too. The CDR3 spells CASSFPSGGDNEQFF. In DNA form, the CDR3 reads TGTGCCAGCAGCTTCCCTTCGGGGGGGGACAATGAGCAGTTCTTC. The V call is TRBV5-4, the J call TRBJ2-1; TRBD2 aligns across 8 bases. Germline loops: CDR1 SGHNT, CDR2 YYREEE (reference sequence). The CDR3 length is 15 residues. The ends lost 2 bases at V and 5 bases at J; junction bases unmatched: 6.

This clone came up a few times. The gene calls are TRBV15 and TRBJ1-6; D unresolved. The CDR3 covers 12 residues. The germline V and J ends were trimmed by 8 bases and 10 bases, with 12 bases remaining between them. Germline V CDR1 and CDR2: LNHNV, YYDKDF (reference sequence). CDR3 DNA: TGTGCCACCTCAGCACTAGGCTCACCCCTCCACTTT. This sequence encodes CATSALGSPLHF.

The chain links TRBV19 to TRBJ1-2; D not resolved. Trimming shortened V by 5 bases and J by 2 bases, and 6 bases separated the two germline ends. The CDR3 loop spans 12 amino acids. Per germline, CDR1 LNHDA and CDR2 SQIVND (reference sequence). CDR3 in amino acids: CASSQVNYGYTF. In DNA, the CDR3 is TGTGCCAGTAGTCAGGTGAACTATGGCTACACCTTC.